These 12 T cell receptor beta chains share one sample of origin, sequenced in a study of T cell responses to AZD1222 COVID-19 vaccine (dated by TCRdb to about 2021). Preparation of the library involved the immunoSEQ multiplex PCR assay. TCRdb retrieved this table from immuneACCESS and kept in-frame rearrangements only. Not all clones are present; in checked studies, unresolved V genes account for under half, and no reason is known for the remainder. The sample contains roughly 130,000 clones, over 75% of them found a single time. About 19% of the sample rests with the top ten. The time point label of this sample denotes: baseline before first vaccination. The treatment or condition label, read with the paper, signifies: meningococcal conjugate vaccine given as trial control. This specimen consisted of peripheral blood, obtained on day 0 of MenACWY control vaccination. Receptor source: an adult in good health.

The V call is TRBV7-2, the J call TRBJ2-1, with 9 bases identical to TRBD2. Germline CDR1 is SGHTA and CDR2 is FQGNSA. Trimming took 2 bases from V and 5 from J; bases not matched to a gene: 4. The CDR3 length is 15 residues. The CDR3 DNA sequence: TGTGCCAGCAGCTTACGAGGGACTAGCAACAATGAGCAGTTCTTC. Translating it yields CASSLRGTSNNEQFF.

In nucleotides, the CDR3 is TGTGCCAGCAGTTTCTTGGAGACCCAGTACTTC. Translated, it gives CASSFLETQYF. The chain has TRBV12-3 or TRBV12-4 and TRBJ2-5; no clear D. V lost 3 bases and J lost 5, with 4 bases in between. This CDR3 has 11 amino acids.

The V gene is TRBV28, the J gene TRBJ2-7; no firm D call. This CDR3 region has 12 residues. Germline values: CDR1 MDHEN, CDR2 SYDVKM. The germline V and J ends were trimmed by 0 bases and 4 bases, with 4 bases remaining between them. CDR3 DNA: TGTGCCAGCAGTTTATGGGGATACGAGCAGTACTTC. It is translated as CASSLWGYEQYF.

The V call is TRBV28, the J call TRBJ2-7; D is possibly TRBD1 (6 bases). Germline V gives CDR1 MDHEN, CDR2 SYDVKM. There are 14 residues in the CDR3. V gave up 7 bases and J gave up 5 bases, with 18 bases separating them. The CDR3 sequence is CASTFQGNRNEQYF. In nucleotides, the CDR3 is TGTGCCAGCACCTTTCAGGGGAACAGGAACGAGCAGTACTTC.

CDR3 amino acids: CASSLVGGTYEQYF. CDR3 nucleotide sequence: TGTGCCAGCAGCTTAGTTGGCGGAACCTACGAGCAGTACTTC. This sequence joins TRBV7-9 and TRBJ2-7; D call uncertain. Trimming removed 1 base from V and 2 bases from J, with 9 bases in between. The CDR3 runs to 14 residues. CDR1 and CDR2 from the germline V gene are SEHNR and FQNEAQ (reference sequence).

V is TRBV4-2 and J is TRBJ2-5, with 8 bases identical to TRBD2. Germline assignment: CDR1 LGHNA and CDR2 YNFKEQ. The V gene end was trimmed by 6 bases and the J gene end by 1 base; junction bases not matched to a gene: 4. The CDR3 sequence is 14 residues long. The CDR3 is CASSPTSGQETQYF. The CDR3 nucleotides are TGTGCCAGCAGTCCAACTAGCGGCCAAGAGACCCAGTACTTC.

The chain has TRBV29-1 and TRBJ1-2; 10 positions agree with TRBD1. The trim removed 2 bases at V and 8 bases at J, leaving 8 bases unmatched. Germline loops: CDR1 SQVTM, CDR2 ANQGSEA. The CDR3 covers 14 residues. CDR3 DNA: TGCAGCGTTGAACCAGGGACAGGGGTTGGAGGCTACACCTTC. Translating gives CSVEPGTGVGGYTF.

This clone was observed a few times. The rearrangement links TRBV18 to TRBJ1-1; possible D gene TRBD1, 5 bases. The germline V and J ends were trimmed by 6 bases and 7 bases, with 15 bases remaining between them. This CDR3 is built from 13 residues. The germline V gene encodes CDR1 KGHSH and CDR2 LQKENI. CDR3 bases: TGTGCCAGCTCCCCAGACTTTGGGGGTGAAGCTTTCTTT. It specifies CASSPDFGGEAFF.

This chain links TRBV19 with TRBJ1-1; 7 bases are a match to TRBD1. V dropped 5 bases and J dropped 6; count of bases not matched to a gene: 6. The germline V gene encodes CDR1 LNHDA and CDR2 SQIVND (reference sequence). There are 13 residues in the CDR3. CDR3 amino acids: CASSSGTAAEAFF. The CDR3, as DNA: TGTGCCAGTAGTTCCGGGACAGCAGCTGAAGCTTTCTTT.

This clone came up a few times. V is TRBV9 and J is TRBJ1-1, with 9 nucleotides matching TRBD1. Germline V gene data show CDR1 as SGDLS and CDR2 as YYNGEE. The length of the CDR3 is 14 residues. Trimming cost V 4 bases and J 6 bases; bases outside gene matches: 7. The CDR3 DNA sequence: TGTGCCAGCAGCCCGGGACAGGGTCGGGCTGAAGCTTTCTTT. Translation: CASSPGQGRAEAFF.

V and J are TRBV7-8 and TRBJ2-5; a weak D match, TRBD2 (6 bases). Germline CDR1 and CDR2: SGHVS and FQNEAQ. This CDR3 is built from 16 residues. V lost 1 base and J lost 5, with 17 bases in between. The CDR3: CASSLGPAGLEETQYF. CDR3 bases: TGTGCCAGCAGCTTAGGTCCAGCGGGCCTAGAGGAGACCCAGTACTTC.

This rearrangement joins TRBV27 to TRBJ2-5; unclear D gene. Germline V gene data show CDR1 as MNHEY and CDR2 as SMNVEV (reference sequence). V was shortened by 2 bases and J by 9 bases, with 10 bases between the two germline ends. The CDR3 contains 12 residues. In DNA, the CDR3 is TGTGCCAGCAGTTTAAATTACGGTCCCCAGTACTTC. Its translation is CASSLNYGPQYF.